This TCR beta chain comes out of a study of CD8 T cells in ankylosing spondylitis. Study-wide results and limits: Seemingly characteristic of ankylosing spondylitis blood was a TCR beta motif consisting of fewer than 10 highly homologous variants. Reportedly, disease-linked clones are significantly enriched in ankylosing spondylitis patients' matched synovial fluid. Some of these motif variants have turned up before, in reports on reactive arthritis synovial fluid and blood.

TCRdb re-called the 5' RACE reads through MiXCR, storing one row per CDR3 protein. The sample includes approximately 500,000 distinct CDR3 sequences, 9.5% to 15% of them seen just once. This clonotype was seen a few times. Its specificity is unknown. The CDR3 runs 16 residues. V lost 2 bases, J lost 0 bases, and 7 bases stayed unmatched. Germline assignment: CDR1 SGHRS and CDR2 YFSETQ. The V gene is TRBV5-1, the J gene TRBJ2-5, with 7 bases that match TRBD1. Sequenced material: blood, either unsorted or a sorted T cell fraction (not recorded which). This clonotype originated in a male donor with ankylosing spondylitis. The CDR3 coding sequence is TGCGCCAGCAGCTTAACAGGGGTTACGTACCAAGAGACCCAGTACTTC. Its protein product is CASSLTGVTYQETQYF.